This T cell receptor beta chain originates from a study of blood T cell repertoires in COVID-19. Profiling relied on immunoSEQ multiplex PCR, and the TCRdb table lists in-frame clones only, not all of them. The sample comprises fewer than 300,000 clones, about 91% of which are singletons, and around 1.2% rests with the top ten. The CDR3 has 12 amino acids. CDR1 is GTSNPN, CDR2 SVGIG, per germline (reference sequence). With 4 bases removed from V and 11 bases from J, the gap between germline ends came to 17 bases. The participants were between about 18 and 90 years old and came from some 23 US areas. The sequencing sample was made of PBMCs or T cells enriched from blood (not recorded which). The chain combines TRBV30 with TRBJ2-5, with D hard to call. This receptor was obtained from a woman between 40 and 55 years old with acute COVID-19. CDR3 bases: TGTGCCTGGACTAAGCTGAAATTCTCTCAGTACTTC. Its protein is CAWTKLKFSQYF. The full variable domain, completed using reference TRBV30 and TRBJ2-5, is SQTIHQWPATLVQPVGSPLSLECTVEGTSNPNLYWYRQAAGRGLQLLFYSVGIGQISSEVPQNLSASRPQDRQFILSSKKLLLSDSGFYLCAWTKLKFSQYFGPGTRLLVL.